Each of the 31 T cell receptor beta chains below was sequenced from the same sample in a study of blood T cell repertoires in COVID-19. Method: immunoSEQ multiplex PCR; TCRdb's copy keeps in-frame clones and lacks some. The table lists about 170,000 clones, 79% of them singletons, with around 20% in the top ten. The material sequenced was PBMCs or T cells enriched from blood (not recorded which). The source of these receptors is a woman between 65 and 79 years old in a cohort exposed to, infected with or recovered from COVID-19 (not recorded which).

V is TRBV6-5 and J is TRBJ1-2; D possibly corresponds to TRBD1 (5 bases). Germline lookup yields CDR1 MNHEY and CDR2 SVGAGI. The CDR3 totals 12 residues. With 10 bases removed from V and 8 bases from J, the gap between germline ends came to 17 bases. The DNA for the CDR3 is TGTGCCATCCGACAGCCGTCATGGGGCTACACCTTC. This translates into CAIRQPSWGYTF.

This rearrangement joins TRBV4-1 to TRBJ2-7; 8 bases map to TRBD2. V was clipped by 1 base and J by 4 bases; unmatched bases: 12. CDR1 is MGHRA and CDR2 is YSYEKL in the germline V gene. This CDR3 is built from 17 residues. The CDR3 is CASSQASLGLEQYEQYF. Written as DNA, the CDR3 is TGCGCCAGCAGCCAAGCCTCACTGGGACTAGAACAATACGAGCAGTACTTC.

The genes are TRBV9 and TRBJ2-7; possible D gene TRBD2, 7 bases. The germline V gene has CDR1 SGDLS and CDR2 YYNGEE. V lost 0 bases, J lost 2 bases, and 15 bases lay in between. This CDR3 region has 16 residues. In nucleotides, the CDR3 is TGTGCCAGCAGCGTAGAAGGGGGAGGGACCCCCTACGAGCAGTACTTC. Translation: CASSVEGGGTPYEQYF.

The chain has TRBV15 and TRBJ1-3, with D maybe TRBD1 (5 bases). The ends were cut back, 0 bases at V and 4 bases at J, with 13 bases in the middle. The germline V gene has CDR1 LNHNV and CDR2 YYDKDF (reference sequence). The CDR3 totals 16 residues. The CDR3 sequence is CATSRDGPRVGNTIYF. CDR3 DNA: TGTGCCACCAGCAGAGATGGGCCCAGGGTCGGAAACACCATATATTTT.

This chain connects TRBV9 to TRBJ2-3; possibly TRBD1 for D (6 bases). Germline loops: CDR1 SGDLS, CDR2 YYNGEE. This CDR3 region has 13 residues. Trimming removed 0 bases from V and 6 bases from J, with 8 bases in between. CDR3 sequence reads: CASSVDRVDTQYF. CDR3 nucleotide sequence: TGTGCCAGCAGCGTAGACAGGGTTGATACGCAGTATTTT.

This clone was observed a handful of times. The genes are TRBV6-2 or TRBV6-3 and TRBJ2-3; D is perhaps TRBD2 (5 bases). Germline lookup yields CDR1 MNHEY and CDR2 SVGEGT. Trimming left V 3 bases short and J 4 bases short, with 14 bases between. The CDR3 contains 15 residues. This CDR3 reads CASSYSRGLADTQYF. Here the CDR3 DNA reads TGTGCCAGCAGTTATTCCCGAGGGCTTGCAGATACGCAGTATTTT.

The chain uses TRBV4-3 and TRBJ2-7; possibly TRBD1 for D (6 bases). Germline CDR1 and CDR2: LGHNA and YSLEER. V gave up 1 base and J gave up 4 bases, with 14 bases separating them. The CDR3 is 15 amino acids. CDR3 nucleotides: TGCGCCAGCAGCCAAGTGTTGGGGGCGACTTACGAGCAGTACTTC. Its translation: CASSQVLGATYEQYF.

The chain has TRBV5-1 and TRBJ2-2, with 7 nucleotides matching TRBD2. Germline V gene lookup returns CDR1 SGHRS and CDR2 YFSETQ. The V and J ends lost 2 bases and 4 bases, in that order; junction bases with no gene match: 5. There are 15 residues in the CDR3. DNA for the CDR3: TGCGCCAGCAGCTTCACTAGCGTACTCACCGGGGAGCTGTTTTTT. Translated: CASSFTSVLTGELFF.

The chain is built from TRBV7-8 and TRBJ1-2; TRBD1 is a possible D gene (6 bases). The V and J ends lost 6 bases and 4 bases respectively, with 9 bases between them. CDR1 is SGHVS and CDR2 is FQNEAQ in the germline V gene. This CDR3 contains 12 residues. The CDR3 sequence: CASRDSAYGYTF. The CDR3 coding sequence is TGTGCCAGCAGGGACAGCGCCTATGGCTACACCTTC.

The chain uses TRBV27 and TRBJ2-7; 9 bases line up with TRBD1. Germline-derived CDR1 and CDR2 are MNHEY and SMNVEV (reference sequence). J lost 4 bases, V lost 5 bases, and 21 bases had no gene match. The CDR3 is made up of 19 amino acids. CDR3 in DNA: TGTGCCAGCAGTCCCCAGCCACCGTATGGACAGGGGTCGCGGTACGAGCAGTACTTC. This sequence encodes CASSPQPPYGQGSRYEQYF.

The chain links TRBV28 to TRBJ1-2; no clear D gene. The CDR3 extends over 13 amino acids. CDR1 is MDHEN and CDR2 is SYDVKM in the germline V gene. The V gene lost 11 bases and the J gene lost 4 bases, with 17 bases spanning the gap. CDR3 residues: CAWGGGMFYGYTF. The CDR3 nucleotides are TGTGCCTGGGGAGGAGGGATGTTCTATGGCTACACCTTC.

The chain is built from TRBV3-1 (or the pseudogene TRBV3-2) and TRBJ1-5, with D possibly matching TRBD1 (5 bases). This CDR3 comprises 16 residues. Germline V gene lookup returns CDR1 LGHDT and CDR2 YNNKEL (reference sequence). Trimming cost V 1 base and J 0 bases, with 10 bases left between them. The CDR3 DNA is TGTGCCAGCAGCCAAGGGTCAGGGTATAGCAATCAGCCCCAGCATTTT. Translated, it gives CASSQGSGYSNQPQHF.

The V call is TRBV19, the J call TRBJ2-7; D gene ambiguous. The CDR3 is 12 amino acids. CDR1 and CDR2 (germline): LNHDA, SQIVND (reference sequence). This CDR3 reads CASRFSSYEQYF. The CDR3 bases are TGTGCGAGTCGATTTAGCTCCTACGAGCAGTACTTC.

The genes are TRBV7-6 and TRBJ1-1; D unclear. This CDR3 is 13 amino acids long. Germline V gene lookup returns CDR1 SGHVS and CDR2 FNYEAQ. Trimming cost V 5 bases and J 1 base, with 8 bases left between them. The CDR3 DNA is TGTGCCAGCAGCCCTCGACAGAACACTGAAGCTTTCTTT. Protein sequence: CASSPRQNTEAFF.

Written as DNA, the CDR3 is TGTGCCAGCAGCTTAGAGCCCCCCCGACAGGGTCTTACTGGAAACACCATATATTTT. Residues: CASSLEPPRQGLTGNTIYF. This chain joins TRBV7-6 and TRBJ1-3; 7 nucleotides align to TRBD1. This CDR3 is 19 amino acids long. Germline loops: CDR1 SGHVS, CDR2 FNYEAQ. The V segment lost 1 base and the J segment 2 bases; nucleotides outside the gene matches: 14.

The rearrangement links TRBV6-5 to TRBJ2-7; 8 nucleotides match TRBD1. The CDR3 runs 14 residues. The V gene end was trimmed by 2 bases and the J gene end by 4 bases; junction bases not matched to a gene: 4. Germline-derived CDR1 and CDR2 are MNHEY and SVGAGI. The CDR3 is CASSYGYRGYEQYF. The CDR3 DNA sequence: TGTGCCAGCAGTTACGGCTACAGGGGGTACGAGCAGTACTTC.

V and J are TRBV28 and TRBJ2-5; D is possibly TRBD2 (6 bases). The V end was cut by 5 bases, the J end by 1 base, with 14 bases between. Germline CDR1 MDHEN, CDR2 SYDVKM. This CDR3 contains 15 residues. The CDR3 nucleotides read TGTGCCAGCAGTCCCTTTGCGGGGCTCCAAGAGACCCAGTACTTC. Amino acid sequence: CASSPFAGLQETQYF.

V and J are TRBV30 and TRBJ1-4; TRBD1 matches 10 bases. The CDR3 has 14 residues. CDR1 is GTSNPN and CDR2 is SVGIG in the germline V gene (reference sequence). The junction had 3 bases not matched to a gene; V was cut back by 2 bases and J by 6 bases. CDR3 DNA sequence: TGTGCCTGGAGTTCCGGGACAGGGGATGAAAAACTGTTTTTT. This gives the protein CAWSSGTGDEKLFF.

This chain connects TRBV6-4 to TRBJ2-1; D unclear. This CDR3 comprises 13 residues. Trimming took off 4 bases at V and 3 bases at J, with 7 bases between the two ends. From germline, CDR1 is MRHNA and CDR2 SNTAGT. CDR3 coding DNA: TGTGCCAGCAGTGCGACACTCTACAATGAGCAGTTCTTC. Its translation is CASSATLYNEQFF.

The CDR3 protein is CASTSGTLSYEQYF. CDR3 nucleotide sequence: TGTGCCAGCACCTCCGGGACACTCTCCTACGAGCAGTACTTC. The chain joins TRBV28 to TRBJ2-7, with D possibly TRBD1 on 6 matching bases. The germline V and J ends were trimmed by 7 bases and 0 bases, with 13 bases remaining between them. There are 14 residues in the CDR3. Per the germline V gene, CDR1 is MDHEN and CDR2 is SYDVKM. The full variable domain, rest sourced from reference TRBV28 and TRBJ2-7, is DVKVTQSSRYLVKRTGEKVFLECVQDMDHENMFWYRQDPGLGLRLIYFSYDVKMKEKGDIPEGYSVSREKKERFSLILESASTNQTSMYLCASTSGTLSYEQYFGPGTRLTVT.

This clone was observed a few times. V and J are TRBV13 and TRBJ2-7; TRBD2 might be the D (6 bases). Germline CDR1 and CDR2: PRHDT and FYEKMQ (reference sequence). CDR3 size: 14 residues. V shed 5 bases and J shed 2 bases, with 13 bases lying between them. CDR3 in amino acids: CASSMEGLAYEQYF. DNA for the CDR3: TGTGCCAGCAGCATGGAGGGGTTGGCCTACGAGCAGTACTTC.

This clone was counted only a few times. V gene TRBV6-6 combines with J gene TRBJ1-1, with 7 bases that match TRBD1. Germline loops: CDR1 MNHNY, CDR2 SVGAGI (reference sequence). V gave up 2 bases and J gave up 7 bases; unmatched junction bases: 4. This CDR3 region has 13 residues. Here the CDR3 reads CASSYQGGYEAFF. The CDR3 coding sequence is TGTGCCAGCAGTTACCAGGGGGGTTATGAAGCTTTCTTT.

This chain joins TRBV4-2 and TRBJ1-2; 7 bases fit TRBD1. Germline V lookup: CDR1 LGHNA, CDR2 YNFKEQ. Germline trimming cut 5 bases from V and 4 bases from J; bases unmatched to any gene: 4. The CDR3 length is 13 residues. The CDR3 nucleotides are TGTGCCAGCAGCTCACAGGGGATCTATGGCTACACCTTC. This codes for CASSSQGIYGYTF.

Regarding this clone: Different DNA sequences within this sample yield the same CDR3. The V call is TRBV11-3, the J call TRBJ1-1; no clear D. V shed 1 base and J shed 2 bases, with 5 bases lying between them. The CDR3 runs to 13 residues. Germline assignment: CDR1 SGHNT and CDR2 YENEEA. The CDR3: CASSLGANTEAFF. Here the CDR3 DNA reads TGTGCCAGCAGCTTAGGAGCAAACACTGAAGCTTTCTTT.

The rearrangement joins TRBV19 to TRBJ1-2; D not certain. This CDR3 is built from 14 residues. Germline loops: CDR1 LNHDA, CDR2 SQIVND (reference sequence). V shed 11 bases and J shed 4 bases, with 20 bases lying between them. The CDR3 coding sequence is TGTGCCTCCCAGCGGTGGCAGGACGGCTATGGCTACACCTTC. It yields the protein CASQRWQDGYGYTF. The full variable domain, completed using reference TRBV19 and TRBJ1-2, is DGGITQSPKYLFRKEGQNVTLSCEQNLNHDAMYWYRQDPGQGLRLIYYSQIVNDFQKGDIAEGYSVSREKKESFPLTVTSAQKNPTAFYLCASQRWQDGYGYTFGSGTRLTVV.

The chain uses TRBV3-1 (or the pseudogene TRBV3-2) and TRBJ1-5; 7 bases align to TRBD1. Germline V lookup: CDR1 LGHDT, CDR2 YNNKEL (reference sequence). The CDR3 is 13 amino acids. With 4 bases clipped from V and 8 bases from J, the junction kept 5 bases outside the gene matches. The CDR3 nucleotides read TGTGCCAGCAGCCCGACAGGGATAGAGCCCCAGCATTTT. This gives the protein CASSPTGIEPQHF.

The gene calls are TRBV28 and TRBJ2-7; D uncertain. Germline CDR1 reads MDHEN; CDR2 reads SYDVKM. The CDR3 totals 13 residues. Trimming took 7 bases from V and 2 from J, leaving 12 bases between them. Here the CDR3 reads CASNARVAYEQYF. Here the CDR3 DNA reads TGTGCCAGCAACGCCCGAGTGGCCTACGAGCAGTACTTC. The full variable domain, in which reference TRBV28 and TRBJ2-7 provide the parts outside the CDR3, is DVKVTQSSRYLVKRTGEKVFLECVQDMDHENMFWYRQDPGLGLRLIYFSYDVKMKEKGDIPEGYSVSREKKERFSLILESASTNQTSMYLCASNARVAYEQYFGPGTRLTVT.

V usage is TRBV5-1 and J usage is TRBJ2-7, with 9 bases that match TRBD2. This CDR3 region has 15 residues. The J segment lost 2 bases and the V segment lost 4 bases, leaving 7 bases of the junction unmatched. CDR1 is SGHRS, CDR2 YFSETQ, per germline. The CDR3 is CASSISTSGPYEQYF. As DNA, the CDR3 is TGCGCCAGCAGCATCTCGACTAGCGGTCCCTACGAGCAGTACTTC.

This clone turned up a few times. V and J are TRBV6-4 and TRBJ2-1; TRBD2 aligns across 7 bases. The germline V gene has CDR1 MRHNA and CDR2 SNTAGT. Trimming took 6 bases from V and 3 from J; bases not matched to a gene: 11. The CDR3 length is 16 residues. The CDR3 is CASSEIGTNSYNEQFF. The CDR3 DNA reads TGTGCCAGCAGCGAGATCGGGACTAATAGCTACAATGAGCAGTTCTTC.

The chain carries TRBV3-1 (or the pseudogene TRBV3-2) and TRBJ2-7; D call uncertain. V dropped 2 bases and J dropped 6 bases, with 8 bases sitting between them. The CDR3 consists of 12 residues. Germline-derived CDR1 and CDR2 are LGHDT and YNNKEL (reference sequence). DNA of the CDR3: TGTGCCAGCAGCCAACTTTTCGGCGAGCAGTACTTC. Protein product: CASSQLFGEQYF.

There are a few counts of this clone. This chain joins TRBV4-1 and TRBJ2-7; 10 bases align to TRBD2. This CDR3 is built from 19 residues. V shed 4 bases, J shed 3 bases, and the junction held 18 bases outside the gene matches. Germline V gives CDR1 MGHRA, CDR2 YSYEKL. The CDR3 DNA follows: TGCGCCAGCAGCCGCAACCCCGGGTCTAGCGGGAGATTGGACTACGAGCAGTACTTC. This translates into CASSRNPGSSGRLDYEQYF.